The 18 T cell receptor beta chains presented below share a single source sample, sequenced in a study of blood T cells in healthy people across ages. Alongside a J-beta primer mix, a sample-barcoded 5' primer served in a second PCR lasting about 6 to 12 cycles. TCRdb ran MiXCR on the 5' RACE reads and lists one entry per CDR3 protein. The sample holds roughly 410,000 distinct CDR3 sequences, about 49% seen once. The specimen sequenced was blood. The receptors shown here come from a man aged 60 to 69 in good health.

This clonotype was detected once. The CDR3 DNA sequence: TGTGCCAGCAGCTTAGGCCTCGGGGGAGGGGCCTCGGTTGATGGCTACACCTTC. This sequence encodes CASSLGLGGGASVDGYTF. The chain employs TRBV7-8 and TRBJ1-2, with D perhaps TRBD1 (5 bases). The CDR3 extends over 18 amino acids. Trimming removed 1 base from V and 6 bases from J, with 24 bases in between. Germline assignment: CDR1 SGHVS and CDR2 FQNEAQ.

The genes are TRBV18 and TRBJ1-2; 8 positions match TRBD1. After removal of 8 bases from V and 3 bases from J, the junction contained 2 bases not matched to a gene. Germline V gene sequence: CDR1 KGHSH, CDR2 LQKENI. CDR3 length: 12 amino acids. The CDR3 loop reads CASATGDYGYTF. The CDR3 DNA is TGTGCCAGCGCGACAGGGGACTATGGCTACACCTTC.

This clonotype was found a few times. CDR3 sequence: CASSTGRPLSSYEQYF. The CDR3, as DNA: TGTGCCAGCAGTACGGGACGGCCCCTGAGCTCCTACGAGCAGTACTTC. The rearrangement links TRBV12-3 or TRBV12-4 to TRBJ2-7; either TRBD1 or TRBD2 may fit D (5 bases each). This CDR3 is 16 amino acids long. V was clipped by 5 bases and J by 0 bases, with 17 bases between them.

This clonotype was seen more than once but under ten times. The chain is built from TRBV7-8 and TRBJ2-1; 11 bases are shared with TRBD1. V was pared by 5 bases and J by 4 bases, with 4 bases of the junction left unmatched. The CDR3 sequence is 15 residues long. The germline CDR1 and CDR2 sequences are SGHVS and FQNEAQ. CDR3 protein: CASSPRDRGYNEQFF. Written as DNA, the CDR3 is TGTGCCAGCAGCCCTCGGGACAGGGGGTACAATGAGCAGTTCTTC.

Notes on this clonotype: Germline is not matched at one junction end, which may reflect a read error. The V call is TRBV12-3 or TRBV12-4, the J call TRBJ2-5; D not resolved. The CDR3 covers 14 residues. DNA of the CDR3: TGTGCCAGCAGCCCGGAAAACGTCAAAGAGACCCGGTACTTC. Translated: CASSPENVKETRYF.

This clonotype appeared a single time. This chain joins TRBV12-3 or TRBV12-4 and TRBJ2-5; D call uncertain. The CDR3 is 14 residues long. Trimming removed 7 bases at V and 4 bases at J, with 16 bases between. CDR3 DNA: TGTGCCAGCAACCCTCGACGGAGAGGAGAGACCCAGTACTTC. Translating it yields CASNPRRRGETQYF.

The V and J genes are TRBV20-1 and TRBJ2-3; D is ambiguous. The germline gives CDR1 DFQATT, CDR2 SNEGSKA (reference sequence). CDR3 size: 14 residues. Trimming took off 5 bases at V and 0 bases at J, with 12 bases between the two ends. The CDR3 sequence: CSAFIIRSTDTQYF. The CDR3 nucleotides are TGCAGTGCTTTTATCATCCGAAGCACAGATACGCAGTATTTT.

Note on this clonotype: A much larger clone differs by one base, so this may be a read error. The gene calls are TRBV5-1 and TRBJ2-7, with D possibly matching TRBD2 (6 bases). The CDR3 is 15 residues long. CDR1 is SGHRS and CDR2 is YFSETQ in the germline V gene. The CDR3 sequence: CASSLVRGSSYKQYF. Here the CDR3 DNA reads TGCGCCAGCAGCTTGGTCCGGGGGAGCTCCTACAAGCAGTACTTC.

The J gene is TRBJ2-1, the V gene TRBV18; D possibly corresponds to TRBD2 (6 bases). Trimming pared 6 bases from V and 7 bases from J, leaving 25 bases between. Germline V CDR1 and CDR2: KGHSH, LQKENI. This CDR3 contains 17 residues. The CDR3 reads CASSPRLGRGSGNEQFF. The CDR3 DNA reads TGTGCCAGCTCCCCTAGACTAGGACGGGGATCGGGAAATGAGCAGTTCTTC.

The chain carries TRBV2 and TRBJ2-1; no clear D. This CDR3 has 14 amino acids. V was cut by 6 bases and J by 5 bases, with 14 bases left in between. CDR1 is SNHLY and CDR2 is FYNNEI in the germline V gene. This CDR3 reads CASSEPSAHNEQFF. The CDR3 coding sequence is TGTGCCAGCAGCGAACCCTCGGCTCACAATGAGCAGTTCTTC.

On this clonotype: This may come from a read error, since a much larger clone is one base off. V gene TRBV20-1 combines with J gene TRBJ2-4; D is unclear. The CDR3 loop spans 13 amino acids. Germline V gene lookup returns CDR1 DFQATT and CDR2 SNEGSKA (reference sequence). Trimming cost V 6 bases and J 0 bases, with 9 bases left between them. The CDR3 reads CSASVLAKNIQYF. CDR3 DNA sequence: TGCAGTGCCAGTGTATTAGCCAAAAACATTCAGTACTTC.

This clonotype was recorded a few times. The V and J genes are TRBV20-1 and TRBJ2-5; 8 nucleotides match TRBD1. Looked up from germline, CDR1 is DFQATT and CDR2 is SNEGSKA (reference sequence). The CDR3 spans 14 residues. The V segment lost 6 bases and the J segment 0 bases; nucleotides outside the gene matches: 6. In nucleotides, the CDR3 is TGCAGTGCAACTCCGGGACAGGACCAAGAGACCCAGTACTTC. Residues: CSATPGQDQETQYF.

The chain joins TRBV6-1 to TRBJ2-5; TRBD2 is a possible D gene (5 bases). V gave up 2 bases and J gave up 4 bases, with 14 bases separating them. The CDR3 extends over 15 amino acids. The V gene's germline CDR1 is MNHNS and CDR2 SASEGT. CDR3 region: CASSESEGAAETQYF. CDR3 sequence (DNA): TGTGCCAGCAGTGAATCTGAGGGAGCGGCAGAGACCCAGTACTTC.

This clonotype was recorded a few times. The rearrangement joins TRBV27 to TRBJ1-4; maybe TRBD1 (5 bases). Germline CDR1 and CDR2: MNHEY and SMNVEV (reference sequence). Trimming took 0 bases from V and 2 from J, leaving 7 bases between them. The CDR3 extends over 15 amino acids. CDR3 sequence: CASSLSRGTNEKLFF. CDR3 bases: TGTGCCAGCAGTTTATCTCGGGGGACTAATGAAAAACTGTTTTTT.

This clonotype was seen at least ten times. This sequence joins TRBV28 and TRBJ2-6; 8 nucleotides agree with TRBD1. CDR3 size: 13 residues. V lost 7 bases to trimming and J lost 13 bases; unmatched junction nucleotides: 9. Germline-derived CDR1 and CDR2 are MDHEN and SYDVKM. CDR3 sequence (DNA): TGTGCCAGCAAGACAGGGGCCATACAAGTCCTGACTTTC. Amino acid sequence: CASKTGAIQVLTF.

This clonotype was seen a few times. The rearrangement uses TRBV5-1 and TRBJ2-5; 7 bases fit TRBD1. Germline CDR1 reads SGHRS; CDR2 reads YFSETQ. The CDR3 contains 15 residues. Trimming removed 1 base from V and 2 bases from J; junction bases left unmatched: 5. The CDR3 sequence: CASSLSGTAQETQYF. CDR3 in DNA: TGCGCCAGCAGCTTGTCCGGGACAGCTCAAGAGACCCAGTACTTC.

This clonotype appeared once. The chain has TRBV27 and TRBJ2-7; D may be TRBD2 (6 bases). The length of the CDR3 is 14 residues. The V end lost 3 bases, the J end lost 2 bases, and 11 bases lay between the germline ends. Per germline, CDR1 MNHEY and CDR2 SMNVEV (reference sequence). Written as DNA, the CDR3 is TGTGCCAGCAGTTTCCGGGAGCGGACCTACGAGCAGTACTTC. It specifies CASSFRERTYEQYF.

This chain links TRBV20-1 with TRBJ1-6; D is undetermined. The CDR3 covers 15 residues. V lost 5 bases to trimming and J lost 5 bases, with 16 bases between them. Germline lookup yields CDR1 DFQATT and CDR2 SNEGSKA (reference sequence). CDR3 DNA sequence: TGCAGTGCTGGACGCGTTCCCGTTGATAATTCACCCCTCCACTTT. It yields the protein CSAGRVPVDNSPLHF.